What follows describes a single T cell receptor (beta chain). Its antigen is not identified. These data are taken from a study of CD8+ T cells in alopecia areata. Study-wide context: Patients remained on tofacitinib for 6 to 18 months and then went 6 months without it. General study results and limits: Many expanded lesional clones persisted in scalp and blood during tofacitinib. Association of baseline CD8+ expansion with response is uncertain owing to one nonresponder.

Extracted RNA was reverse transcribed, and the resulting cDNA served as sequencing template. The protocol was immunoSEQ multiplex PCR, while the TCRdb copy is restricted to in-frame clones and leaves out a portion. The repertoire has over 85,000 clones, 50% to 75% of them found once; the top ten carry around 15%. Treatment in this sample: oral pan-JAK inhibitor, 5-10 mg twice daily. The germline V gene has CDR1 MRHNA and CDR2 SNTAGT. This CDR3 has 13 amino acids. The ends lost 1 base at V and 12 bases at J; junction bases unmatched: 5. The chain combines TRBV6-4 with TRBJ2-1; 8 positions match TRBD2. The input for sequencing was CD8+ T cells sorted from blood, taken at week 4, from a patient treated with tofacitinib. The source of this sequence is a human donor with alopecia areata. CDR3 residues: CASSDLVAGRQFF. For the CDR3, the DNA is TGTGCCAGCAGTGACTTAGTAGCGGGACGGCAGTTCTTC.